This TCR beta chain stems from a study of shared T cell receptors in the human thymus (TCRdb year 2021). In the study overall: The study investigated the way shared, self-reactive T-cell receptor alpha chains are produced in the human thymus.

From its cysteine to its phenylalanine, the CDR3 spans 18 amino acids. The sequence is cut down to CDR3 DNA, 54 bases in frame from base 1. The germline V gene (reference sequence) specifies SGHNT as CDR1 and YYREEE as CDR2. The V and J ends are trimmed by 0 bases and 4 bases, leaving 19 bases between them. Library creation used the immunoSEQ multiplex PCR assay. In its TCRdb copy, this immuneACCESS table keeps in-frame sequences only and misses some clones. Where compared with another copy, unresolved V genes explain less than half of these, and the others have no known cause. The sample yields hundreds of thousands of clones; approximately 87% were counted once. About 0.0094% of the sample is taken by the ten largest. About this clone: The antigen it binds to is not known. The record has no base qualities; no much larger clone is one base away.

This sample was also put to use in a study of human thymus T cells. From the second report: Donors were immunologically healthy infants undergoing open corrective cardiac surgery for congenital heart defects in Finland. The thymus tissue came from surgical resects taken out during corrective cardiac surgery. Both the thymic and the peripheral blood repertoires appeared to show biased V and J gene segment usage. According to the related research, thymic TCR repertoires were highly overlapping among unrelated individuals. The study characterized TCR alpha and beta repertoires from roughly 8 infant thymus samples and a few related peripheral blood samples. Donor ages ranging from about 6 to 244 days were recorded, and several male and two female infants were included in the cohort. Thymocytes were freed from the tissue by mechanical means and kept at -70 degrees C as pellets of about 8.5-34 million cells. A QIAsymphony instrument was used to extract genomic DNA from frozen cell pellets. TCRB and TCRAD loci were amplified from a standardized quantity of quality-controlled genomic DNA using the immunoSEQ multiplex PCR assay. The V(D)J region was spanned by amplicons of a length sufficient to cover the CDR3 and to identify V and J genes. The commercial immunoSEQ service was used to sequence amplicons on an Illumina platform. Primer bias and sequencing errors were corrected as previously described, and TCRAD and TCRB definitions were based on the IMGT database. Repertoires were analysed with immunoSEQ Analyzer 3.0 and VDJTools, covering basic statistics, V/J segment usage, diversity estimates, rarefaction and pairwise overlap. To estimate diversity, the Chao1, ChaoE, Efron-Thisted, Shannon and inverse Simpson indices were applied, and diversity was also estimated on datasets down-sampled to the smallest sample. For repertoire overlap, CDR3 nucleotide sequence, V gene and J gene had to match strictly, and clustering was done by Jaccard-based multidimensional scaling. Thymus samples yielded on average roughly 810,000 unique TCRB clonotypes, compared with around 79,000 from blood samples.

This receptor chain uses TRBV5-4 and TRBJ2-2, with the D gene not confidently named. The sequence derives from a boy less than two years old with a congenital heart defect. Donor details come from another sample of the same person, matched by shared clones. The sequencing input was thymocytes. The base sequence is TGTGCCAGCAGCTTGGCCTCTAGGCCCCCGACCGGCACCGGGGAGCTGTTTTTT. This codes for CASSLASRPPTGTGELFF.